The 21 T cell receptor beta chains in this list originate from one sample, sequenced in a study of blood T cell repertoires in COVID-19. Here immunoSEQ multiplex PCR was the method, and the copy in TCRdb shows in-frame clones only, minus some. The data show about 83,000 clones, about nine tenths seen once. Sequencing was done on a sample of peripheral blood. These receptors all come from a woman between 45 and 60 years old with active or convalescent COVID-19.

This rearrangement joins TRBV10-3 to TRBJ1-1; D is unresolved. Deletions cut 7 bases from V and 1 base from J, with 7 bases between. The CDR3 covers 12 residues. Germline lookup yields CDR1 ENHRY and CDR2 SYGVKD. The CDR3 reads CAITSGNTEAFF. In DNA, the CDR3 is TGTGCCATCACCTCCGGGAACACTGAAGCTTTCTTT.

This chain links TRBV5-1 with TRBJ1-4; D unclear. The length of the CDR3 is 14 residues. V was cut by 6 bases and J by 5 bases, with 14 bases left in between. Germline lookup yields CDR1 SGHRS and CDR2 YFSETQ. This CDR3 reads CASTPDRGNEKLFF. For the CDR3, the DNA is TGCGCCAGCACTCCGGACCGCGGGAATGAAAAACTGTTTTTT.

The J gene is TRBJ1-6, the V gene TRBV5-8; D is uncertain. Germline values: CDR1 SGHTS, CDR2 YDEGEE. The CDR3 sequence is 15 residues long. The V end was cut by 1 base, the J end by 7 bases, with 12 bases between. As DNA, the CDR3 is TGTGCCAGCAGCTTGCTGAGGGCCTTGAATTCACCCCTCCACTTT. Protein: CASSLLRALNSPLHF.

V and J are TRBV12-5 and TRBJ2-2, with D maybe TRBD1 (6 bases). The CDR3 contains 17 residues. Germline V gene sequence: CDR1 LGHNT, CDR2 FRNRAP. Between the trimmed V and J ends, which lost 1 base and 2 bases, there was a span of 14 bases. The CDR3 sequence is CASGLAGYRDNTGELFF. CDR3 coding DNA: TGTGCTAGTGGTTTGGCCGGATACAGGGATAACACCGGGGAGCTGTTTTTT.

The chain uses TRBV7-8 and TRBJ1-6; 7 nucleotides agree with TRBD1. The V gene's germline CDR1 is SGHVS and CDR2 FQNEAQ. The CDR3 runs 15 residues. Germline trimming cut 5 bases from V and 10 bases from J; bases unmatched to any gene: 11. CDR3 bases: TGTGCCAGCAGCCTACGGGACAGTGGAGGGTCACCCCTCCACTTT. Protein product: CASSLRDSGGSPLHF.

The rearrangement uses TRBV7-8 and TRBJ2-1, with 7 positions matching TRBD1. Per the germline V gene, CDR1 is SGHVS and CDR2 is FQNEAQ. V gave up 6 bases and J gave up 5 bases; unmatched junction bases: 16. The CDR3 loop spans 17 amino acids. CDR3 sequence: CASSLGPGQIMNNEQFF. CDR3 DNA sequence: TGTGCCAGCAGTTTGGGACCGGGACAGATCATGAACAATGAGCAGTTCTTC. The complete variable domain, with remaining parts taken from reference TRBV7-8 and TRBJ2-1, reads GAGVSQSPRYKVAKRGQDVALRCDPISGHVSLFWYQQALGQGPEFLTYFQNEAQLDKSGLPSDRFFAERPEGSVSTLKIQRTQQEDSAVYLCASSLGPGQIMNNEQFFGPGTRLTVL.

The V and J genes are TRBV6-5 and TRBJ1-1; a weak D match, TRBD1 (5 bases). Trimming pared 7 bases from V and 4 bases from J, leaving 16 bases between. The CDR3 spans 14 residues. Germline lookup yields CDR1 MNHEY and CDR2 SVGAGI. CDR3 loop: CASKVGGGGTEAFF. The CDR3 DNA follows: TGTGCCAGCAAGGTCGGGGGGGGTGGCACTGAAGCTTTCTTT.

This rearrangement joins TRBV20-1 to TRBJ1-1; a weak D match, TRBD1 (5 bases). Germline lookup yields CDR1 DFQATT and CDR2 SNEGSKA (reference sequence). Trimming pared 3 bases from V and 10 bases from J, leaving 18 bases between. This CDR3 is 13 amino acids long. CDR3 DNA: TGCAGTGCTAGTATGACAGTTTCCTTCGGAGCTTTCTTT. Translated: CSASMTVSFGAFF.

The chain recombines TRBV7-2 with TRBJ2-1; D possibly corresponds to TRBD1 (6 bases). From germline, CDR1 is SGHTA and CDR2 FQGNSA. The CDR3 has 13 amino acids. The V end was cut by 5 bases, the J end by 6 bases, with 11 bases between. CDR3 sequence reads: CASSRTTGNEQFF. The DNA for the CDR3 is TGTGCCAGCAGCCGTACGACAGGCAATGAGCAGTTCTTC.

The V and J genes are TRBV7-2 and TRBJ1-5, with unresolved D. CDR1 is SGHTA, CDR2 FQGNSA, per germline. The V end lost 1 base, the J end lost 6 bases, and 13 bases lay between the germline ends. There are 15 residues in the CDR3. CDR3 region: CASSLDILSSQPQHF. CDR3 DNA: TGTGCCAGCAGCTTAGATATCCTCTCCAGTCAGCCCCAGCATTTT.

The J gene is TRBJ1-5, the V gene TRBV5-5; a possible D gene is TRBD1 (5 bases). Trimming cost V 0 bases and J 8 bases, with 12 bases left between them. The CDR3 contains 14 residues. The germline CDR1 and CDR2 sequences are SGHKS and YYEKEE (reference sequence). In nucleotides, the CDR3 is TGTGCCAGCAGCTTGGTTCCAGGGACTGAGCCCCAGCATTTT. Its protein product is CASSLVPGTEPQHF.

The chain joins TRBV5-8 to TRBJ1-1; D is perhaps TRBD1 (6 bases). V shed 3 bases and J shed 3 bases, with 15 bases lying between them. Per germline, CDR1 SGHTS and CDR2 YDEGEE. This CDR3 comprises 15 residues. The CDR3, as DNA: TGTGCCAGCAGCTCCGAGGGGGTTTGGGACACTGAAGCTTTCTTT. Protein: CASSSEGVWDTEAFF.

The chain combines TRBV6-5 with TRBJ1-3; TRBD1 matches at 8 bases. The CDR3 runs to 15 residues. The V and J ends lost 6 bases and 4 bases, in that order; junction bases with no gene match: 8. Germline V gene sequence: CDR1 MNHEY, CDR2 SVGAGI. The CDR3 sequence is CASRDQGAGGNTIYF. Here the CDR3 DNA reads TGTGCCAGCAGGGATCAGGGGGCCGGAGGAAACACCATATATTTT.

The chain joins TRBV5-1 to TRBJ2-7; 7 bases match TRBD1. The CDR3 runs 14 residues. Germline V gene lookup returns CDR1 SGHRS and CDR2 YFSETQ. Trimming removed 5 bases from V and 6 bases from J; junction bases left unmatched: 11. Here the CDR3 DNA reads TGCGCCAGCAGACCCGGACAGGCGGAAGGCGAGCAGTACTTC. It specifies CASRPGQAEGEQYF.

V and J are TRBV5-1 and TRBJ1-2; 8 bases match TRBD1. Trimming at V came to 5 bases and at J to 3 bases, leaving 6 bases not matched to a gene. Germline V CDR1 and CDR2: SGHRS, YFSETQ. This CDR3 contains 14 residues. The CDR3 protein is CASSRAGGDYGYTF. CDR3 coding DNA: TGCGCCAGCAGTCGAGCAGGGGGCGACTATGGCTACACCTTC.

The chain is built from TRBV4-3 and TRBJ1-2; 9 positions agree with TRBD1. CDR1 and CDR2 (germline): LGHNA, YSLEER. The CDR3 runs 16 residues. The ends lost 4 bases at V and 4 bases at J; junction bases unmatched: 10. CDR3 coding DNA: TGCGCCAGCAGCCCGGACAGGGGACTTCGTTTCTATGGCTACACCTTC. This gives the protein CASSPDRGLRFYGYTF.

The chain combines TRBV15 with TRBJ2-2, with 7 bases that match TRBD1. This CDR3 contains 14 residues. Germline V lookup: CDR1 LNHNV, CDR2 YYDKDF (reference sequence). With 5 bases clipped from V and 5 bases from J, the junction kept 5 bases outside the gene matches. CDR3 sequence: CATSWYRGTGELFF. CDR3 coding DNA: TGTGCCACCAGCTGGTACAGGGGTACCGGGGAGCTGTTTTTT. The complete variable domain, with remaining parts taken from reference TRBV15 and TRBJ2-2, reads DAMVIQNPRYQVTQFGKPVTLSCSQTLNHNVMYWYQQKSSQAPKLLFHYYDKDFNNEADTPDNFQSRRPNTSFCFLDIRSPGLGDTAMYLCATSWYRGTGELFFGEGSRLTVL.

V usage is TRBV7-2 and J usage is TRBJ2-5; no clear D. Deletions cut 2 bases from V and 1 base from J, with 5 bases between. CDR1 SGHTA and CDR2 FQGNSA come from the germline V gene. The CDR3 totals 13 residues. The CDR3 spells CASSLSLQETQYF. For the CDR3, the DNA is TGTGCCAGCAGCTTATCTCTCCAAGAGACCCAGTACTTC.

The chain employs TRBV24-1 and TRBJ2-3, with TRBD1 matching 8 bases. V lost 3 bases, J lost 7 bases, and 11 bases stayed unmatched. This CDR3 is 16 amino acids long. CDR1 is KGHDR, CDR2 SFDVKD, per germline. CDR3 nucleotides: TGTGCCACCAGTGATCAAGGACAGGGAGCTACCTATACGCAGTATTTT. It encodes CATSDQGQGATYTQYF.

The sample holds one count of this clone. The chain links TRBV6-2 or TRBV6-3 to TRBJ2-4, with a weak D call TRBD2 (6 bases). This CDR3 contains 15 residues. Trimming cost V 5 bases and J 3 bases, with 14 bases left between them. Looked up from germline, CDR1 is MNHEY and CDR2 is SVGEGT. CDR3 bases: TGTGCCAGCAGTCGAGACGGGGGTTTCAAAAACATTCAGTACTTC. Its translation is CASSRDGGFKNIQYF.

The gene calls are TRBV7-2 and TRBJ2-5, with 12 bases that match TRBD2. Trimming at V came to 6 bases and at J to 5 bases, leaving 10 bases not matched to a gene. CDR1 is SGHTA and CDR2 is FQGNSA in the germline V gene. This CDR3 has 16 amino acids. The CDR3 bases are TGTGCCAGCAGACCCGCTAGCGGGGGGGCCAGGGAGACCCAGTACTTC. The encoded protein is CASRPASGGARETQYF.